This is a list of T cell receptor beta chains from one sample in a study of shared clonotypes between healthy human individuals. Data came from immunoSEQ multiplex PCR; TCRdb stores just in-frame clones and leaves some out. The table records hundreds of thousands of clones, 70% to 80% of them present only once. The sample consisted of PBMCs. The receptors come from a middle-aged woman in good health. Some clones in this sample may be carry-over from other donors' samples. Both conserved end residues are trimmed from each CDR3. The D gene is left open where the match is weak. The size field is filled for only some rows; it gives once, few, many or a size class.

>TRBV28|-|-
ASRRAGANVLT
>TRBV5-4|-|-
ASSQRNTGELF
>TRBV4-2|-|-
ASSQGSSQEAF
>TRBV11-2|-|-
ASSSWTIRSYEQY
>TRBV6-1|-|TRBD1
ASRQGRANEKLF
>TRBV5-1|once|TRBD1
ASSPIPGQGGNEQY
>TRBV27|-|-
ASSLRPNTEAF
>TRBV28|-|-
ASSLPGHGNTIY
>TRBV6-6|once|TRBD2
ASKGLAGGSYNEQF
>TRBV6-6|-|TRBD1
ASSPDRGSNQPQH
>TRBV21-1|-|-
ASSKGGWPRFYSNQPQH
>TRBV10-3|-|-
AIRESPGVMDGYT
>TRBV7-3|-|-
ASSTALGNEQY
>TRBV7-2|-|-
ASSFGTEYNEQF
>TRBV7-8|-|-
ASSLARRSRAQGGELF
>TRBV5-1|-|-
ASSLAQGEGYT
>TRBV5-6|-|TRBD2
ASSFLAGAITQY
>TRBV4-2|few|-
ASSQVGSYNEQF
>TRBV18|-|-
ASSSRANTGELF
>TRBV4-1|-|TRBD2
ASSPTRTSGRAGETQY
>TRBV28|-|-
ASSPLGVSTDTQY
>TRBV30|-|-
ACPGLGNTIY